Listed below are T cell receptor beta chains from one sample, sequenced in a study of cytomegalovirus exposure and HLA in healthy donors. Using immunoSEQ multiplex PCR, the repertoire was profiled, and TCRdb retains in-frame clones only, with some absent. The sample gives 120,000 to 150,000 clones, roughly four fifths of which show up once; around 1.4% is in the top ten. Specimen: PBMCs. The receptors were gathered from a woman younger than 45 in good health and CMV-seronegative. CDR3s include the opening cysteine and the closing phenylalanine or tryptophan. D genes are given only for firm matches. Only some rows state a clone size, as once, few, many or a class for expanded clones.

-	TRBJ2-7	-	TRBV11-1	TGTGCCAGCAGCTTAGCTAGGACAGCCACCTACGAGCAGTACTTC	CASSLARTATYEQYF
-	TRBJ1-2	-	TRBV6-5	TGTGCCAGCAGTTTGACGCCTGGGCAGACCAACTATGGCTACACCTTC	CASSLTPGQTNYGYTF
-	TRBJ2-2	TRBD2	TRBV19	TGTGCCAGCTCGGGGACTAGCGGGAAATACACCGGGGAGCTGTTTTTT	CASSGTSGKYTGELFF
-	TRBJ2-1	-	TRBV19	TGTGCCAGTAGTAGCGGGAAGGGCAATGAGCAGTTCTTC	CASSSGKGNEQFF
-	TRBJ1-5	-	TRBV6-1	TGTGCCAGCAGGGTGGGGGCTCTGGGCAATCAGCCCCAGCATTTT	CASRVGALGNQPQHF
-	TRBJ1-4	-	TRBV7-2	TGTGCCAGCAGCTTGCAGTTGGGGCCGAGTGAAAAACTGTTTTTT	CASSLQLGPSEKLFF
few	TRBJ1-3	-	TRBV27	TGTGCCGCGGGAAATGGAAACACCATATATTTT	CAAGNGNTIYF
once	TRBJ2-3	TRBD2	TRBV9	TGTGCCAGCAGCGCCGGACTAGCGGGGTCAGATACGCAGTATTTT	CASSAGLAGSDTQYF
-	TRBJ2-3	-	TRBV7-9	TGTGCCAGCAGCTGGCCAGGAGGGGTAGTTACAGATACGCAGTATTTT	CASSWPGGVVTDTQYF
-	TRBJ1-1	-	TRBV6-1	TGTGCCAGCAGTGCCCGACAAACCAACACTGAAGCTTTCTTT	CASSARQTNTEAFF
-	TRBJ1-2	-	TRBV7-2	TGTGCCAGCAGCTTTAAAGGCCAGGGGTTGGGCTACACCTTC	CASSFKGQGLGYTF
-	TRBJ1-2	TRBD1	TRBV2	TGTGCCAGCAGCCCGACAGGGGGCATGGGTGTGGGTGGCTACACCTTC	CASSPTGGMGVGGYTF
once	TRBJ1-1	-	TRBV10-3	TGTGCCATCAGTGAGGGTAGGGGGTTTTCTTTCTTT	CAISEGRGFSFF
-	TRBJ2-1	TRBD1	TRBV9	TGTGCCAGCAGCGCAACAGGGGGGTCCTACAATGAGCAGTTCTTC	CASSATGGSYNEQFF
-	TRBJ1-4	TRBD1	TRBV30	TGTGCCTGGAGTGTAGGGGGACAGGGGAATGAAAAACTGTTTTTT	CAWSVGGQGNEKLFF
-	TRBJ2-3	TRBD2	TRBV15	TGTGCCACCAGCAGAGAGCGGGGGGGCACAGATACGCAGTATTTT	CATSRERGGTDTQYF
-	TRBJ1-4	-	TRBV7-9	TGTGCCAGCAGCTTAGAAGGCGGAAAAAATGAAAAACTGTTTTTT	CASSLEGGKNEKLFF
-	TRBJ1-3	-	TRBV2	TGTGCCAGCAGTGCCCAAGGTGGGAGGTCTGGAAACACCATATATTTT	CASSAQGGRSGNTIYF
-	TRBJ1-3	-	TRBV4-1	TGCGCCAGCAGCCAAGATCAGGGTCATGGAAACACCATATATTTT	CASSQDQGHGNTIYF
-	TRBJ1-2	-	TRBV5-4	TGTGCCAGCAGCTTGGGCCCGACAGGAAACTACTATGGCTACACCTTC	CASSLGPTGNYYGYTF
-	TRBJ1-1	-	TRBV2	TGTGCCAGCAGGGGGGGAAACACTGAAGCTTTCTTT	CASRGGNTEAFF
-	TRBJ2-1	TRBD1	TRBV7-2	TGTGCCAGCAGCCGGGACAGGGTCAATGAGCAGTTCTTC	CASSRDRVNEQFF
once	TRBJ2-7	TRBD1	TRBV19	TGTGCCAGTAGTATTCGCGCCTCGGGACAGGGGTTAGGGCAGTACTTC	CASSIRASGQGLGQYF
-	TRBJ1-3	TRBD1	TRBV27	TGTGCCAGCAGTCGGGGGACAGGGTCTGGAAACACCATATATTTT	CASSRGTGSGNTIYF
-	TRBJ2-1	TRBD2	TRBV2	TGTGCCAGCGAGACTAGCGGGGGCCCCCGCAATGAGCAGTTCTTC	CASETSGGPRNEQFF
-	TRBJ2-3	-	TRBV6-5	TGTGCCAGCAGTAGGAGGGACAGCACAGATACGCAGTATTTT	CASSRRDSTDTQYF
-	TRBJ1-6	-	TRBV27	TGTGCCAGCAGTTTGATGGGACAAGGCGATTCACCCCTCCACTTT	CASSLMGQGDSPLHF
-	TRBJ1-2	-	TRBV19	TGTGCCAGTAGTATAGGTCGGGATAACTATGGCTACACCTTC	CASSIGRDNYGYTF
-	TRBJ2-5	TRBD1	TRBV6-1	TGTGCCAGCACTGTACAGGGGCTTCAAGAGACCCAGTACTTC	CASTVQGLQETQYF
-	TRBJ2-3	TRBD1	TRBV18	TGTGCCAGCTCAACGGCAGGGGGCGCGAGCACAGATACGCAGTATTTT	CASSTAGGASTDTQYF
-	TRBJ1-2	-	TRBV27	TGTGCCAGCAGGGGGGGGGTTGACGGCTACACCTTC	CASRGGVDGYTF
-	TRBJ1-6	TRBD1	TRBV7-9	TGTGCCAGCAGCCACGGGACAGGGATTGGGAATTCACCCCTCCACTTT	CASSHGTGIGNSPLHF
-	TRBJ2-1	TRBD2	TRBV4-2	TGTGCCAGCAGCCAAGCGGGATTGGGGGGGTCTTACAATGAGCAGTTCTTC	CASSQAGLGGSYNEQFF
-	TRBJ2-3	TRBD2	TRBV6-1	TGTGCCAGCAGTGAAGTGGCGGGGGTCACAACGCAGTATTTT	CASSEVAGVTTQYF
-	TRBJ1-1	-	TRBV2	TGTGCCAGCACTAAAGAAGGGGGCACTGAAGCTTTCTTT	CASTKEGGTEAFF
-	TRBJ2-2	TRBD1	TRBV4-1	TGCGCCAGCAGCCGAGAGACAGGGGGCCCCGGGGAGCTGTTTTTT	CASSRETGGPGELFF
many	TRBJ2-1	TRBD2	TRBV2	TGTGCCAGCAGTGTTAGCGGGGCGCGGGCTGAGCAGTTCTTC	CASSVSGARAEQFF
-	TRBJ2-7	-	TRBV6-1	TGTGCCAGCAGTGAAGCGCCTAGGACTACCTACGAGCAGTACTTC	CASSEAPRTTYEQYF
-	TRBJ1-2	TRBD1	TRBV19	TGTGCCAGTACCACTCAAGGGACAGGGGGTCGCTACACCTTC	CASTTQGTGGRYTF
-	TRBJ1-3	-	TRBV30	TGTGCCTGGGAGCTCAGGGGAAGGCCCTCTGGAAACACCATATATTTT	CAWELRGRPSGNTIYF
once	TRBJ2-3	-	TRBV10-1	TGCGCCAGCAGTGATTCTTGGCAGAATGCAGATACGCAGTATTTT	CASSDSWQNADTQYF
once	TRBJ2-1	TRBD2	TRBV15	TGTGCCACCAGCAGGGGACTAGCGGGGAATGAGCAGTTCTTC	CATSRGLAGNEQFF
-	TRBJ2-1	-	TRBV5-1	TGCGCCAGCAGCTTGGCAGCTTCTGGAGGTGAGCAGTTCTTC	CASSLAASGGEQFF
few	TRBJ2-7	-	TRBV19	TGTGCCAGTAGTGTCCGGTGGAGGCCCTACGAGCAGTACTTC	CASSVRWRPYEQYF
-	TRBJ2-7	-	TRBV7-2	TGTGCCAGCAGCCCAACGGGGACACTGAGCTACGAGCAGTACTTC	CASSPTGTLSYEQYF
-	TRBJ2-3	-	TRBV5-6	TGTGCCAGCAGCTTGGGAGGAAATACGCAGTATTTT	CASSLGGNTQYF
-	TRBJ1-3	-	TRBV9	TGTGCCAGCAGTGTATCAGGCGGAAACACCATATATTTT	CASSVSGGNTIYF
-	TRBJ1-2	-	TRBV2	TGTGCCAGCAGTGCTTTGGCGGAAGCCTATGGCTACACCTTC	CASSALAEAYGYTF
-	TRBJ1-1	-	TRBV10-3	TGTGCCATCAGTGAGTCGAGAGGGTTGAACACTGAAGCTTTCTTT	CAISESRGLNTEAFF
-	TRBJ1-6	TRBD1	TRBV5-1	TGCGCCAGCAGCTTGTTTGGACAGGGGACAGGGCCCCTCCACTTT	CASSLFGQGTGPLHF
-	TRBJ1-5	TRBD1	TRBV5-6	TGTGCCAGCAGCTTCGGGACAGGGAATAGCAATCAGCCCCAGCATTTT	CASSFGTGNSNQPQHF
-	TRBJ2-5	-	TRBV14	TGTGCCAGCAGCCAGCTAGTTCAAGAGACCCAGTACTTC	CASSQLVQETQYF
-	TRBJ2-1	TRBD2	TRBV4-1	TGCGCCAGCAGCCAAGAGGTAGCGGGGGGGCGGTTGGCTGAGCAGTTCTTC	CASSQEVAGGRLAEQFF
-	TRBJ1-6	-	TRBV27	TGTGCCAGCAGTCATTCGGGGGAGTCACCCCTCCACTTT	CASSHSGESPLHF